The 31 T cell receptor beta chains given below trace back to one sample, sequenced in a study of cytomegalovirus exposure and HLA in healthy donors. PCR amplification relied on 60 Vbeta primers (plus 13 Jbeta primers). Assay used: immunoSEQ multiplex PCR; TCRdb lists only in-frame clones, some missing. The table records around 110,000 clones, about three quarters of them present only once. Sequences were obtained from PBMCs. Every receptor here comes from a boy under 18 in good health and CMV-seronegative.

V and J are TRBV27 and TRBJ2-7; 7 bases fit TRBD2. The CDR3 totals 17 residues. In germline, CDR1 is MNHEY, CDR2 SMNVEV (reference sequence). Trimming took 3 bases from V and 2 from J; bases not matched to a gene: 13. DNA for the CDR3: TGTGCCAGCAGTTTTCTCCCGATCCGACGGGGGGCCTACGAGCAGTACTTC. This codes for CASSFLPIRRGAYEQYF.

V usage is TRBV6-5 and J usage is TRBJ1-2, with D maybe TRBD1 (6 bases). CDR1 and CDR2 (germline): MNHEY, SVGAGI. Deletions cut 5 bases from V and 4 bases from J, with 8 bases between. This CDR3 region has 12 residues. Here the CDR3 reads CASSQDSYGYTF. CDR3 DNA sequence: TGTGCCAGCAGTCAGGACAGCTATGGCTACACCTTC.

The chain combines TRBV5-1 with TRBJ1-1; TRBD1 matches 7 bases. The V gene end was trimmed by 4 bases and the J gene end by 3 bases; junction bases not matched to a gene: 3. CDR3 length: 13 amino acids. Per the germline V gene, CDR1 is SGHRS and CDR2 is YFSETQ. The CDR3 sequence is CASSLQGDTEAFF. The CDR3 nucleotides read TGCGCCAGCAGCCTGCAGGGGGACACTGAAGCTTTCTTT.

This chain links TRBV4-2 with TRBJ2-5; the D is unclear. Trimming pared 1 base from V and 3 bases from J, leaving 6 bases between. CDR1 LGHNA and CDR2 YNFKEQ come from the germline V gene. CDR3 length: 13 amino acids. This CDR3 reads CASSQGLEETQYF. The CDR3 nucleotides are TGTGCCAGCAGCCAAGGCCTAGAAGAGACCCAGTACTTC.

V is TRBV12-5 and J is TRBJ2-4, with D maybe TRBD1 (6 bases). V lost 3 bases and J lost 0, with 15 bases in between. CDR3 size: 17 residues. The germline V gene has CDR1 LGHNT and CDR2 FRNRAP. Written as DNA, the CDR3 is TGTGCTAGTGGTTTCACAAACAGGGTGTTAGCCAAAAACATTCAGTACTTC. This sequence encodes CASGFTNRVLAKNIQYF. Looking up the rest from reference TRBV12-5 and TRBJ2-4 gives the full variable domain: DARVTQTPRHKVTEMGQEVTMRCQPILGHNTVFWYRQTMMQGLELLAYFRNRAPLDDSGMPKDRFSAEMPDATLATLKIQPSEPRDSAVYFCASGFTNRVLAKNIQYFGAGTRLSVL.

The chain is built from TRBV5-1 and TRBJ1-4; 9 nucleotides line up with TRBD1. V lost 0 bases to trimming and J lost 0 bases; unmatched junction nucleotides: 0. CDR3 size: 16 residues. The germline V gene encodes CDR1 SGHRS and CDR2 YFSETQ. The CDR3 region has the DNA TGCGCCAGCAGCTTGGGGACAGGGGCAACTAATGAAAAACTGTTTTTT. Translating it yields CASSLGTGATNEKLFF.

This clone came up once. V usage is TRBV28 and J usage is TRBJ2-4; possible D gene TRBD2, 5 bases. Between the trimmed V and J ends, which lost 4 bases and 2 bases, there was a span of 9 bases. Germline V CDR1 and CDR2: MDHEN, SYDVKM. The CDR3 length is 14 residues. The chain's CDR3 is CASSYGETKNIQYF. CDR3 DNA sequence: TGTGCCAGCAGTTACGGGGAAACCAAAAACATTCAGTACTTC.

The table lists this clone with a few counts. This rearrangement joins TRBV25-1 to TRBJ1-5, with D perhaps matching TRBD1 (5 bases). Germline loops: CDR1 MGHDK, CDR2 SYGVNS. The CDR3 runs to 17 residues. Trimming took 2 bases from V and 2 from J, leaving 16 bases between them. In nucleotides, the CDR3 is TGTGCCAGCAGTGAAGGGCGGCAGGGTATGGGCAATCAGCCCCAGCATTTT. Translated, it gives CASSEGRQGMGNQPQHF.

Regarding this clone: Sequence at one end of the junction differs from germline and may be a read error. CDR3 in amino acids: CASSFSRADTQYF. The CDR3 nucleotides are TGTGCTAGCAGCTTCTCCCGAGCAGATACGCAGTATTTT. The V call is TRBV7-7, the J call TRBJ2-3; the D is unclear. This CDR3 is 13 amino acids long. Looked up from germline, CDR1 is SSHAT and CDR2 is FNYEAQ (reference sequence).

The CDR3 DNA sequence: TGTGCCAGCAGCGTTGGAGGAGTCGCAGATACGCAGTATTTT. The encoded protein is CASSVGGVADTQYF. The chain carries TRBV7-3 and TRBJ2-3, with TRBD2 as a possible D gene (5 bases). Germline V gene data show CDR1 as SGHTA and CDR2 as FQGTGA. Trimming removed 5 bases at V and 4 bases at J, with 13 bases between. CDR3 length: 14 amino acids.

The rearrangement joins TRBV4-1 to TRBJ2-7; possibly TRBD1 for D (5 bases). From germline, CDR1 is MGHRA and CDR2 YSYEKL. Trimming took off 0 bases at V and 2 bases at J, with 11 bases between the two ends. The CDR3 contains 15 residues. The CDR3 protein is CASSQEGRVTYEQYF. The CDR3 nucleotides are TGCGCCAGCAGCCAAGAAGGCAGGGTAACCTACGAGCAGTACTTC.

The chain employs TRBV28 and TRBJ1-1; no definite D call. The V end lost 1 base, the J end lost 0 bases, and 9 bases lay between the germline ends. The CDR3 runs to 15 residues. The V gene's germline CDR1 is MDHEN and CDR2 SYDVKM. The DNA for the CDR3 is TGTGCCAGCAGTTTATTCCGCAGGTTGAACACTGAAGCTTTCTTT. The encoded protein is CASSLFRRLNTEAFF.

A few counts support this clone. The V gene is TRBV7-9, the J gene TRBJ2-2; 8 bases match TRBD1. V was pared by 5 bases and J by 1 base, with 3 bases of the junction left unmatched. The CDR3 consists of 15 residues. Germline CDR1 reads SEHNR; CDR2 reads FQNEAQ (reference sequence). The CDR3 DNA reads TGTGCCAGCAGCATCGGGACAGGGAACACCGGGGAGCTGTTTTTT. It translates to CASSIGTGNTGELFF.

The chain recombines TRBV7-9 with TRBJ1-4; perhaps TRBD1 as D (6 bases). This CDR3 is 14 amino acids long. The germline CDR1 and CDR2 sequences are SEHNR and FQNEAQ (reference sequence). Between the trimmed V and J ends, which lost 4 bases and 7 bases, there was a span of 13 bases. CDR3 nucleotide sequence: TGTGCCAGCAGCTGGGACACCTCGGGTGAAAAACTGTTTTTT. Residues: CASSWDTSGEKLFF. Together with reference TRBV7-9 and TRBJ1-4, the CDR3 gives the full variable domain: DTGVSQNPRHKITKRGQNVTFRCDPISEHNRLYWYRQTLGQGPEFLTYFQNEAQLEKSRLLSDRFSAERPKGSFSTLEIQRTEQGDSAMYLCASSWDTSGEKLFFGSGTQLSVL.

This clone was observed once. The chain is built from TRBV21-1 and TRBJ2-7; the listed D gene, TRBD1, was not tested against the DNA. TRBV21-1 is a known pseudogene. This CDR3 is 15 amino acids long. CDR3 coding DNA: TGTGCCAGCAGCGCCCCCGGAACAGAGTCCTACGAGCAGTACTTC. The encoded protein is CASSAPGTESYEQYF.

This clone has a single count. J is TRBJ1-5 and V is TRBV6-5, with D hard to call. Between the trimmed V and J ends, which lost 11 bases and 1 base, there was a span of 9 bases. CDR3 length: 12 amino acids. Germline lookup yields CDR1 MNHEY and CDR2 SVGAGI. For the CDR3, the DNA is TGTGCCGCGGGTAGGAGCAATCAGCCCCAGCATTTT. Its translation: CAAGRSNQPQHF.

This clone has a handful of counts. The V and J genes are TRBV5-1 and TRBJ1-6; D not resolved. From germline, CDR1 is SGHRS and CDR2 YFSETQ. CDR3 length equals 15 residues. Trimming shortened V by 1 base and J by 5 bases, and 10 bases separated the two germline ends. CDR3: CASSLRGMNNSPLHF. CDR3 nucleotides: TGCGCCAGCAGCTTGCGGGGTATGAATAATTCACCCCTCCACTTT.

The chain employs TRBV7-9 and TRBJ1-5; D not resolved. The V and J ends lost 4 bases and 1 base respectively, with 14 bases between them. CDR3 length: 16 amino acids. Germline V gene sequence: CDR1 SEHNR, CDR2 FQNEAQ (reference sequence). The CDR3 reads CASSSTDSRSNQPQHF. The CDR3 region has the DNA TGTGCCAGCAGCTCCACCGACTCTAGAAGCAATCAGCCCCAGCATTTT.

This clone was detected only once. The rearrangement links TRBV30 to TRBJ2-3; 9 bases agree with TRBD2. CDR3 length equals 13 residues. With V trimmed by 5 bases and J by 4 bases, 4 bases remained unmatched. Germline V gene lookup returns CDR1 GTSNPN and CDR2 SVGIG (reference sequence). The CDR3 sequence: CAWSGLASDTQYF. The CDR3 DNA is TGTGCCTGGTCGGGACTAGCCTCAGATACGCAGTATTTT. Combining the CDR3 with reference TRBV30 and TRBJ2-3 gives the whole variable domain SQTIHQWPATLVQPVGSPLSLECTVEGTSNPNLYWYRQAAGRGLQLLFYSVGIGQISSEVPQNLSASRPQDRQFILSSKKLLLSDSGFYLCAWSGLASDTQYFGPGTRLTVL.

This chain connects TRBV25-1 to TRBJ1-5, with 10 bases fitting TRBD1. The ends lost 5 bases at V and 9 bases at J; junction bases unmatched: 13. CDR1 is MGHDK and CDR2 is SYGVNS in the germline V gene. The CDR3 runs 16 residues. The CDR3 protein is CASSPWDRGEGGPQHF. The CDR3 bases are TGTGCCAGCAGTCCCTGGGACAGGGGAGAGGGAGGGCCCCAGCATTTT.

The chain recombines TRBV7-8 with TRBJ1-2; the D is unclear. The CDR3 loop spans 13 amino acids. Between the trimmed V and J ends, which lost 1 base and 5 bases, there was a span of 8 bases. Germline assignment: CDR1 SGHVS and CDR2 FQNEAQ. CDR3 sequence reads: CASSLVVTYGYTF. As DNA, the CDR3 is TGTGCCAGCAGCTTAGTAGTAACGTATGGCTACACCTTC.

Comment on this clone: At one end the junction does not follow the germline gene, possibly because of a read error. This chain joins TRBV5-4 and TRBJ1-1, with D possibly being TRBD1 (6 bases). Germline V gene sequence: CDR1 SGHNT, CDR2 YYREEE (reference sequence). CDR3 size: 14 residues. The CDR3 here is CASRNTGWNTEVFF. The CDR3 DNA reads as TGTGCCAGCAGAAATACAGGGTGGAACACTGAAGTTTTCTTT.

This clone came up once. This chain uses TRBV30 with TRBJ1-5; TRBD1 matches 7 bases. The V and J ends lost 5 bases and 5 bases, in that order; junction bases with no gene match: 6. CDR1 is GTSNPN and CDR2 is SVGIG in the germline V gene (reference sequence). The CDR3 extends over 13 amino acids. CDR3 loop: CAWSIQGDQPQHF. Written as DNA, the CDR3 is TGTGCCTGGTCCATCCAGGGGGATCAGCCCCAGCATTTT.

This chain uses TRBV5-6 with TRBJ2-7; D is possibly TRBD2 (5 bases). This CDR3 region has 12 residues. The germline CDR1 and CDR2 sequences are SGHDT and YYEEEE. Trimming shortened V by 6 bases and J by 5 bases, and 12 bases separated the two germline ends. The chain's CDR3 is CASTTDFDEQYF. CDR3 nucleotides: TGTGCCAGCACCACGGACTTCGACGAGCAGTACTTC.

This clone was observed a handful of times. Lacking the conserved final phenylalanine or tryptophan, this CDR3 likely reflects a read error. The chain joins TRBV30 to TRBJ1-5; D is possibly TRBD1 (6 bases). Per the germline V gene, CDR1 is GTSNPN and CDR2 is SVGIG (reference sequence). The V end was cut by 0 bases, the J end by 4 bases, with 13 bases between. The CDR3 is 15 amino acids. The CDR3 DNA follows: TGTGCCTGGAGTGTACCCTGGCAGGGGAATCAGCCCCAGCATGTT. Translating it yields CAWSVPWQGNQPQHV.

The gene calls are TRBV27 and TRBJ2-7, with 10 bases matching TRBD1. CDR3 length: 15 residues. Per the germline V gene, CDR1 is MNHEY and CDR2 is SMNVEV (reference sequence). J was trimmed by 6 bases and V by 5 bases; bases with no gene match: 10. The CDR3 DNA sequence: TGTGCCAGCAGTCCCCTAGGGACAGGGGAGTCCGAGCAGTACTTC. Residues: CASSPLGTGESEQYF.

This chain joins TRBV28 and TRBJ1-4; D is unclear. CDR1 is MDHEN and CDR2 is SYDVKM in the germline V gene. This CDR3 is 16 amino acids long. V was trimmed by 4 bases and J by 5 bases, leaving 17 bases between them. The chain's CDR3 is CASSSDAEADNEKLFF. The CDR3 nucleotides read TGTGCCAGCAGTTCCGACGCGGAGGCAGACAATGAAAAACTGTTTTTT.

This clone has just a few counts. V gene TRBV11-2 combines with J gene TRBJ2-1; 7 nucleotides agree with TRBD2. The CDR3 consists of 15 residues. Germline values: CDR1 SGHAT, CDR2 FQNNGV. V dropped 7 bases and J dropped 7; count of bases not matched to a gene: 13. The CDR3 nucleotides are TGTGCCAGCACCCCCGAGGGAGAGGGAGGGAATGAGCAGTTCTTC. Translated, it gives CASTPEGEGGNEQFF.

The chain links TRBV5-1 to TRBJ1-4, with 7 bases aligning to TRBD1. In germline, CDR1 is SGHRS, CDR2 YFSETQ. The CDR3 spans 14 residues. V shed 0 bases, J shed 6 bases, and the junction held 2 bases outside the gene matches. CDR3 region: CASSLGQGHEKLFF. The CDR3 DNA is TGCGCCAGCAGCTTGGGACAGGGACATGAAAAACTGTTTTTT.

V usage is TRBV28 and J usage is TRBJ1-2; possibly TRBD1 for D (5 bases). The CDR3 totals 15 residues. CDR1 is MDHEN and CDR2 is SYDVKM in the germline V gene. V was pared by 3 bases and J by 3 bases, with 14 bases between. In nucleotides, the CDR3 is TGTGCCAGCAGTTTTATCCCGGGGGAGGACTATGGCTACACCTTC. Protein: CASSFIPGEDYGYTF.

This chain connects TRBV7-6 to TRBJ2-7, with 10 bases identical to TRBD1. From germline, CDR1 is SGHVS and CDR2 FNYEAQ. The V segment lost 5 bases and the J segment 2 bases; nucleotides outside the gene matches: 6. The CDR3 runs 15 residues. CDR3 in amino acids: CASSPVGTGAYEQYF. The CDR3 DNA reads TGTGCCAGCAGCCCAGTCGGGACAGGGGCCTACGAGCAGTACTTC.